Below are 14 T cell receptor beta chains sequenced from a single sample in a study of T cells in Graves' hyperthyroidism and ophthalmopathy. RNA transcripts gave rise to amplified TCR beta CDR3 regions. With the HTBI primer set, the TCR CDR3 went through a first round of RT-PCR. TCRdb re-analysed the multiplex PCR reads in MiXCR, keeping a single row per CDR3 protein. The table shows some 510,000 distinct CDR3 sequences, with 20% to 25% occurring only once. Sequenced sample: blood. These receptors came from a young man with Graves' hyperthyroidism.

This chain uses TRBV6-1 with TRBJ2-7, with a weak D call TRBD1 (6 bases). Germline V gives CDR1 MNHNS, CDR2 SASEGT. V shed 2 bases and J shed 3 bases, with 14 bases lying between them. This CDR3 spans 15 amino acids. For the CDR3, the DNA is TGTGCCAGCAGTGAACTCTCTGACAGGTACTACGAGCAGTACTTC. Its translation: CASSELSDRYYEQYF.

This clonotype was counted at least ten times. The chain links TRBV13 to TRBJ2-7; perhaps TRBD1 as D (5 bases). CDR3 length: 14 residues. Germline V lookup: CDR1 PRHDT, CDR2 FYEKMQ (reference sequence). V was shortened by 2 bases and J by 5 bases, with 13 bases between the two germline ends. The CDR3 sequence is CASSLRGQSNEQYF. The CDR3 DNA is TGTGCCAGCAGCTTAAGGGGTCAGAGTAACGAGCAGTACTTC.

This clonotype was observed at least ten times. V is TRBV2 and J is TRBJ1-1; D remains ambiguous. Trimming stripped 6 bases from V and 1 base from J, with 9 bases between. This CDR3 comprises 13 residues. Germline lookup yields CDR1 SNHLY and CDR2 FYNNEI. The CDR3 region is CASSQRENTEAFF. The CDR3 DNA is TGTGCCAGCAGCCAGAGAGAGAACACTGAAGCTTTCTTT.

This clonotype was picked up many times. This sequence joins TRBV7-9 and TRBJ1-1; TRBD1 is a possible D gene (5 bases). V gave up 5 bases and J gave up 5 bases, with 15 bases separating them. The germline CDR1 and CDR2 sequences are SEHNR and FQNEAQ (reference sequence). This CDR3 comprises 14 residues. The CDR3 DNA follows: TGTGCCAGCAGCCCGTTCGGCGGGGGAACTGAAGCTTTCTTT. This sequence encodes CASSPFGGGTEAFF.

The sample holds many counts of this clonotype. This chain joins TRBV6-1 and TRBJ1-1; 7 bases match TRBD1. The CDR3 sequence is 13 residues long. CDR1 is MNHNS, CDR2 SASEGT, per germline. Unmatched junction bases numbered 10, after V lost 6 bases and J lost 9 bases. CDR3 DNA: TGTGCCAGCAGAGACCCAGGGACAGAACAAGCTTTCTTT. The encoded protein is CASRDPGTEQAFF.

This clonotype was counted ten times or more. The chain links TRBV12-3 or TRBV12-4 to TRBJ1-2; a weak D match, TRBD1 (6 bases). This CDR3 comprises 13 residues. Trimming took off 0 bases at V and 5 bases at J, with 7 bases between the two ends. CDR3 nucleotide sequence: TGTGCCAGCAGTTTAGCAGGGGGATATGGCTACACCTTC. This encodes CASSLAGGYGYTF.

Many counts were recorded for this clonotype. V is TRBV7-9 and J is TRBJ1-2; possibly TRBD1 for D (5 bases). This CDR3 region has 16 residues. V shed 1 base and J shed 8 bases, with 20 bases lying between them. Looked up from germline, CDR1 is SEHNR and CDR2 is FQNEAQ (reference sequence). Here the CDR3 DNA reads TGTGCCAGCAGCTTAGATGTGTCGGGACTCGGCATCGGCTACACCTTC. Protein product: CASSLDVSGLGIGYTF.

The genes are TRBV28 and TRBJ2-1, with D perhaps matching TRBD2 (5 bases). The germline gives CDR1 MDHEN, CDR2 SYDVKM. The CDR3 spans 14 residues. The V end was cut by 3 bases, the J end by 8 bases, with 14 bases between. The DNA for the CDR3 is TGTGCCAGCAGTTTCCGCCGGGAAGGAGATGAGCAGTTCTTC. Protein: CASSFRREGDEQFF.

This clonotype was recorded at least ten times. This chain connects TRBV12-3 or TRBV12-4 to TRBJ2-3, with TRBD2 matching 11 bases. The CDR3 covers 16 residues. J was trimmed by 4 bases and V by 6 bases; bases with no gene match: 9. The CDR3 spells CASREITSGGSDTQYF. In DNA form, the CDR3 reads TGTGCCAGCAGGGAAATCACTAGCGGGGGATCAGATACGCAGTATTTT.

At least ten counts were recorded for this clonotype. The chain joins TRBV28 to TRBJ1-6; D gene uncertain. The germline CDR1 and CDR2 sequences are MDHEN and SYDVKM. CDR3 size: 15 residues. V was pared by 2 bases and J by 10 bases, with 15 bases between. The CDR3 nucleotides read TGTGCCAGCAGTTTAGGTGTGACCCTGGGGTCACCCCTCCACTTT. This encodes CASSLGVTLGSPLHF.

V usage is TRBV6-1 and J usage is TRBJ1-2, with a tentative D call TRBD1 (5 bases). The V and J ends lost 7 bases and 4 bases respectively, with 13 bases between them. Germline V gene data show CDR1 as MNHNS and CDR2 as SASEGT. This CDR3 contains 13 residues. The CDR3, as DNA: TGTGCCAGCACGACCGGGACCAGCTATGGCTACACCTTC. Its translation: CASTTGTSYGYTF.

Turning to this clonotype: The junction differs from germline at one of its ends, possibly a read error. The chain is built from TRBV6-4 and TRBJ2-5; the D gene could be TRBD1 or TRBD2 (5 bases each). In germline, CDR1 is MRHNA, CDR2 SNTAGT. The CDR3 sequence is 15 residues long. The CDR3 here is CARNLPGRLEETQYF. CDR3 DNA: TGTGCCAGGAATCTCCCGGGGCGCCTTGAAGAGACGCAGTACTTC.

This clonotype was detected many times. The V and J genes are TRBV9 and TRBJ2-5, with D possibly being TRBD1 (6 bases). Germline-derived CDR1 and CDR2 are SGDLS and YYNGEE. The CDR3 has 13 amino acids. V was shortened by 2 bases and J by 7 bases, with 12 bases between the two germline ends. The CDR3 sequence is CASSVQQQGTQYF. CDR3 DNA: TGTGCCAGCAGCGTTCAACAACAGGGGACCCAGTACTTC.

The chain is built from TRBV11-2 and TRBJ2-2; 7 positions agree with TRBD2. This CDR3 has 16 amino acids. The V gene end was trimmed by 5 bases and the J gene end by 2 bases; junction bases not matched to a gene: 8. CDR1 is SGHAT and CDR2 is FQNNGV in the germline V gene. The CDR3 sequence: CASSLNPGLNTGELFF. The CDR3 coding sequence is TGTGCCAGCAGCCTTAACCCGGGACTAAACACCGGGGAGCTGTTTTTT. Full variable domain (missing parts from reference TRBV11-2 and TRBJ2-2): EAGVAQSPRYKIIEKRQSVAFWCNPISGHATLYWYQQILGQGPKLLIQFQNNGVVDDSQLPKDRFSAERLKGVDSTLKIQPAKLEDSAVYLCASSLNPGLNTGELFFGEGSRLTVL.